This TCR beta chain was identified in a study of spatial heterogeneity in lung cancer. Findings and caveats of the study: Coverage was estimated at roughly 7.3% of tumor T cells for alpha chains and roughly 12% for beta chains. Mutation counts in tumors were tracked by counts of expanded intratumoral alpha and beta TCRs.

CDR1 and CDR2 (germline): SGHTA, FQGNSA. Germline trimming cut 7 bases from V and 0 bases from J; bases unmatched to any gene: 12. The CDR3 contains 17 residues. Time point in this sample: sample taken at primary tumor resection. Frozen PBMC, nontumor lung or tumor provided whole RNA, which was sequenced unsorted. This clonotype was seen only a few times. Its antigen is currently unknown. The library was prepared for alpha chains; this beta chain is a stray read, so its frequency means little. Each TCR cDNA molecule carried a unique molecular identifier. Via MiXCR, TCRdb re-called the 5' RACE reads, giving one row per CDR3 protein. Of under 20,000 distinct CDR3 sequences listed, about 9.6% are singletons.

The starting material was lung tumor tissue, obtained at surgery. The clonotype was recovered from a female donor with early-stage non-small cell lung cancer. V and J are TRBV7-2 and TRBJ2-7, with TRBD2 identical over 10 bases. CDR3 sequence (DNA): TGTGCCAGCACCGATCCGAAAGCGGGGGGGAACTCCTACGAGCAGTACTTC. Residues: CASTDPKAGGNSYEQYF.